These T cell receptor beta chains were read from a single sample in a study of blood T cell repertoires in COVID-19. Produced via immunoSEQ multiplex PCR; TCRdb's table is partial and in-frame only. The sample has a few hundred thousand clones, around nine tenths seen once; the top ten hold roughly 2.1%. The sample was peripheral blood. The receptors originated from a man aged 45-60 years with acute or convalescent COVID-19. The CDR3 runs from the conserved cysteine through the conserved F or W. A D gene is named only where the DNA matches it firmly. Only some rows state a clone size, as once, few, many or a class for expanded clones.

>TRBV7-9|-|-|TRBJ1-1
CASSLAREVTEAFF
TGTGCCAGCAGCTTAGCCCGGGAGGTCACTGAAGCTTTCTTT
>TRBV6-5|TRBD1|-|TRBJ1-2
CASSPPGGGYTF
TGTGCCAGCAGCCCCCCAGGGGGCGGCTACACCTTC
>TRBV12-3/TRBV12-4|TRBD2|-|TRBJ2-1
CASTVGLEREQFF
TGTGCCAGCACCGTCGGACTAGAACGTGAGCAGTTCTTC
>TRBV6-5|-|-|TRBJ1-4
CASKGQGREKLFF
TGTGCCAGCAAGGGCCAGGGTAGAGAAAAACTGTTTTTT
>TRBV7-8|-|-|TRBJ2-7
CASSLAAGVREQYF
TGTGCCAGCAGCTTAGCGGCAGGGGTGAGGGAGCAGTACTTC
>TRBV10-2|TRBD1|-|TRBJ1-2
CASMGTGSGYTF
TGCGCCAGCATGGGGACAGGGAGTGGCTACACCTTC
>TRBV3-1/TRBV3-2|-|-|TRBJ1-1
CASSQELAAGFPEAFF
TGTGCCAGCAGCCAAGAACTAGCCGCGGGGTTTCCTGAAGCTTTCTTT
>TRBV4-1|-|-|TRBJ2-5
CASSQFQQETQYF
TGCGCCAGCAGCCAGTTCCAGCAAGAGACCCAGTACTTC
>TRBV5-5|-|-|TRBJ1-2
CASSLGVRNYGYTF
TGTGCCAGCAGCTTGGGGGTCAGGAACTATGGCTACACCTTC
>TRBV15|-|once|TRBJ2-5
CAAGRDKQETQYF
TGTGCCGCCGGAAGGGACAAACAAGAGACCCAGTACTTC
>TRBV30|TRBD1|-|TRBJ1-4
CAWSAGTGANEKLFF
TGTGCCTGGAGCGCGGGGACAGGCGCTAATGAAAAACTGTTTTTT
>TRBV6-1|-|-|TRBJ1-1
CASSELVGTEAFF
TGTGCCAGCAGTGAACTAGTGGGCACTGAAGCTTTCTTT
>TRBV11-2|-|-|TRBJ1-6
CASSLVAARGSPLHF
TGTGCCAGCAGCTTGGTTGCCGCAAGGGGTTCACCCCTCCACTTT
>TRBV2|-|-|TRBJ1-1
CASSEGRVRVNTEAFF
TGTGCCAGCAGTGAGGGCAGGGTCAGGGTGAACACTGAAGCTTTCTTT
>TRBV6-5|TRBD1|-|TRBJ1-2
CASTKGQGANYGYTF
TGTGCCAGCACTAAAGGACAGGGGGCTAACTATGGCTACACCTTC
>TRBV7-9|-|-|TRBJ2-3
CASTPGGVTQYF
TGTGCCAGCACCCCCGGCGGCGTTACGCAGTATTTT
>TRBV29-1|TRBD1|-|TRBJ1-1
CSARQGGRTEAFF
TGCAGCGCCCGACAGGGGGGTCGGACTGAAGCTTTCTTT
>TRBV21-1|-|-|TRBJ2-2
CASSGTSGGANTGELFF
TGTGCCAGCAGTGGGACTAGCGGGGGGGCGAACACCGGGGAGCTGTTTTTT
>TRBV7-9|TRBD1|-|TRBJ2-3
CASSLAGHRGRALADTQYF
TGTGCCAGCAGCTTAGCGGGCCACAGGGGCCGGGCTTTGGCAGATACGCAGTATTTT
>TRBV30|-|-|TRBJ1-2
CAWRAENGYTF
TGTGCCTGGAGGGCGGAGAATGGCTACACCTTC
>TRBV11-2|TRBD2|-|TRBJ2-1
CASSPGAGAGDEQFF
TGTGCCAGCAGCCCAGGAGCGGGGGCCGGGGATGAGCAGTTCTTC
>TRBV10-3|-|-|TRBJ1-2
CAISPQRDGYTF
TGTGCCATCAGTCCACAGCGGGATGGCTACACCTTC
>TRBV6-6|TRBD2|once|TRBJ2-7
CASSNLGAGIGYEQYF
TGTGCCAGCAGTAACCTGGGAGCGGGGATTGGGTACGAGCAGTACTTC
>TRBV2|-|-|TRBJ2-7
CASRYSGEQYF
TGTGCCAGCAGATACTCGGGGGAGCAGTACTTC
>TRBV19|-|-|TRBJ1-5
CASTDSKEYVNQPQHF
TGTGCCAGTACGGACAGTAAGGAGTACGTCAATCAGCCCCAGCATTTT
>TRBV4-1|TRBD1|-|TRBJ1-1
CASSQNRDREAFF
TGCGCCAGCAGCCAGAACCGGGACAGGGAAGCTTTCTTT
>TRBV10-3|TRBD1|-|TRBJ2-7
CAITRTGGTYEQYF
TGTGCCATCACCCGGACAGGGGGCACCTACGAGCAGTACTTC
>TRBV3-1/TRBV3-2|TRBD1|-|TRBJ1-5
CASSGQGAYQPQHF
TGTGCCAGCAGCGGTCAGGGGGCATATCAGCCCCAGCATTTT
>TRBV6-5|-|-|TRBJ1-2
CASSSHVEGYTF
TGTGCCAGCAGTTCCCACGTGGAGGGCTACACCTTC
>TRBV11-1|-|-|TRBJ2-1
CASSLADTYNEQFF
TGTGCCAGCAGCTTAGCGGACACCTACAATGAGCAGTTCTTC
>TRBV3-1/TRBV3-2|-|-|TRBJ2-7
CASSQGLGGEQYF
TGTGCCAGCAGCCAAGGACTAGGAGGCGAGCAGTACTTC
>TRBV7-2|-|once|TRBJ1-2
CASSSHGGGYTF
TGTGCCAGCAGCTCGCACGGGGGGGGCTACACCTTC
>TRBV29-1|TRBD1|-|TRBJ2-1
CSAGTGGGKEQFF
TGCAGCGCCGGGACAGGGGGTGGAAAAGAGCAGTTCTTC
>TRBV6-6|-|-|TRBJ1-1
CASSLLQGGTEAFF
TGTGCCAGCAGTCTGCTCCAGGGAGGCACTGAAGCTTTCTTT
>TRBV4-2|-|few|TRBJ2-7
CASSTFQGQSYEQYF
TGTGCCAGCAGTACTTTCCAGGGACAATCCTACGAGCAGTACTTC
>TRBV10-1|-|-|TRBJ1-1
CASSESRGRPSNTEAFF
TGCGCCAGCAGTGAGTCACGCGGTCGACCTTCGAACACTGAAGCTTTCTTT
>TRBV5-1|-|-|TRBJ1-5
CASSLSVAGSLRGNQPQHF
TGCGCCAGCAGCTTGTCGGTGGCGGGTTCACTAAGGGGCAATCAGCCCCAGCATTTT
>TRBV4-1|-|-|TRBJ1-3
CASSQDDRLLSGNTIYF
TGCGCCAGCAGCCAAGACGACAGGCTTCTCTCTGGAAACACCATATATTTT
>TRBV7-8|TRBD1|-|TRBJ2-7
CASRRGGVYEQYF
TGTGCCAGCAGACGAGGGGGCGTCTACGAGCAGTACTTC
>TRBV27|-|-|TRBJ1-6
CASSRETAYSPLHF
TGTGCCAGCAGTCGTGAGACAGCTTATTCACCCCTCCACTTT
>TRBV27|-|-|TRBJ1-5
CASSLQGSNQPQHF
TGTGCCAGCAGCCTACAGGGCTCGAATCAGCCCCAGCATTTT
>TRBV3-1/TRBV3-2|-|-|TRBJ1-6
CASQGGPSPLHF
TGTGCCAGCCAGGGAGGGCCCTCACCCCTCCACTTT
>TRBV12-5|TRBD1|-|TRBJ1-3
CASGPGQGPNTIYF
TGTGCTAGTGGCCCGGGACAGGGGCCAAACACCATATATTTT
>TRBV7-9|-|-|TRBJ1-2
CASSPDSSYGYTF
TGTGCCAGCAGCCCGGACAGCTCCTATGGCTACACCTTC
>TRBV30|-|-|TRBJ2-7
CAMTHSYEQYF
TGTGCCATGACACATTCCTACGAGCAGTACTTC
>TRBV2|-|-|TRBJ1-5
CASSRQVTPRWPQHF
TGTGCCAGCAGTAGACAGGTGACACCCAGGTGGCCCCAGCATTTT
>TRBV24-1|-|-|TRBJ1-5
CATSAAGNQPQHF
TGTGCCACCAGTGCGGCGGGAAATCAGCCCCAGCATTTT
>TRBV11-2|-|-|TRBJ2-1
CASSTPDSPSTDEQFF
TGTGCCAGCAGCACCCCGGACAGCCCCTCCACCGATGAGCAGTTCTTC
>TRBV19|TRBD1|few|TRBJ1-1
CASSIRQGTEAFF
TGTGCCAGTAGTATCCGACAGGGCACTGAAGCTTTCTTT
>TRBV28|TRBD2|once|TRBJ2-3
CASKRPSGASTDTQYF
TGTGCCAGTAAACGCCCTAGCGGGGCTAGCACAGATACGCAGTATTTT
>TRBV7-9|TRBD2|-|TRBJ2-6
CASSLGTTSAGANVLTF
TGTGCCAGCAGCTTAGGGACGACTAGCGCTGGGGCCAACGTCCTGACTTTC
>TRBV10-3|-|-|TRBJ1-2
CAISDSPAGDYGYTF
TGTGCCATCAGTGACAGTCCCGCGGGAGACTATGGCTACACCTTC
>TRBV11-2|-|-|TRBJ1-1
CASSFGRANTEAFF
TGTGCCAGCAGCTTTGGGAGGGCGAACACTGAAGCTTTCTTT
>TRBV5-1|TRBD2|-|TRBJ2-5
CASSFDSGGTQYF
TGCGCCAGCAGCTTTGATAGCGGGGGGACCCAGTACTTC
>TRBV29-1|-|once|TRBJ1-1
CSVGGRGGAGRSSEAFF
TGCAGCGTTGGCGGCAGGGGCGGAGCAGGCCGATCGTCGGAAGCTTTCTTT
>TRBV2|-|-|TRBJ2-2
CASSRRRNTGELFF
TGTGCCAGCAGCCGACGGAGAAACACCGGGGAGCTGTTTTTT
>TRBV10-1|-|-|TRBJ2-7
CASSEGHYEQYF
TGCGCCAGCAGTGAGGGCCATTACGAGCAGTACTTC
>TRBV5-8|-|-|TRBJ1-2
CASLNRYTF
TGTGCCAGCCTTAATCGCTACACCTTC
>TRBV19|-|-|TRBJ2-3
CASSVGGPSTDTQYF
TGTGCCAGTAGTGTCGGGGGTCCTAGCACAGATACGCAGTATTTT